What follows are 6 T cell receptor beta chains derived from one specimen sequenced in a study of blood T cells in healthy people across ages. It was with a sample-barcoded 5' primer and a J-beta primer mix that a second PCR of roughly 6 to 12 cycles was run. TCRdb reprocessed the 5' RACE reads via MiXCR and lists one record per CDR3 protein. Here the sample spans about 930,000 distinct CDR3 sequences, about 29% being singletons. The same sample was also used in a study of T cells of mothers and their children.

Input material: blood. These receptors were taken from a woman aged 35 to 49 in good health.

This clonotype was found a few times. The genes are TRBV9 and TRBJ2-7; 9 nucleotides match TRBD1. V lost 0 bases and J lost 6; bases outside the gene matches: 4. The germline CDR1 and CDR2 sequences are SGDLS and YYNGEE. The CDR3 spans 14 residues. The DNA for the CDR3 is TGTGCCAGCAGCGTAGAGAGGACAGGGGCCGAGCAGTACTTC. Its protein is CASSVERTGAEQYF.

This clonotype came up many times. The V call is TRBV29-1, the J call TRBJ2-5; unclear D gene. The end of the DNA aligns better with TRBJ2-7, so the J call may be wrong. Germline V gene lookup returns CDR1 SQVTM and CDR2 ANQGSEA. The CDR3 has 10 residues. In nucleotides, the CDR3 is TGCAGCGCTGAGGCCGGCGAGCAGTACTTC. This gives the protein CSAEAGEQYF.

The chain combines TRBV25-1 with TRBJ1-4; D is possibly TRBD1 (6 bases). Between the trimmed V and J ends, which lost 8 bases and 3 bases, there was a span of 13 bases. The CDR3 has 14 amino acids. Germline V gene sequence: CDR1 MGHDK, CDR2 SYGVNS. CDR3 DNA sequence: TGTGCCAGCGAGGGGGGGGGATCTAATGAAAAACTGTTTTTT. Its translation is CASEGGGSNEKLFF.

This clonotype was seen repeatedly, ten times or more. The chain is built from TRBV29-1 and TRBJ2-3; unclear D gene. The CDR3 extends over 16 amino acids. Germline values: CDR1 SQVTM, CDR2 ANQGSEA. V lost 0 bases and J 2 bases, leaving 15 bases between the germline ends. CDR3 bases: TGCAGCGTTGAAGATCGTTACAGAACAACCACAGATACGCAGTATTTT. The encoded protein is CSVEDRYRTTTDTQYF.

This chain uses TRBV5-1 with TRBJ1-2, with 7 positions matching TRBD1. J lost 2 bases, V lost 2 bases, and 6 bases had no gene match. Germline V gene lookup returns CDR1 SGHRS and CDR2 YFSETQ. The CDR3 covers 15 residues. The CDR3 is CASSFTGAENYGYTF. The CDR3 region has the DNA TGCGCCAGCAGCTTCACAGGGGCGGAAAACTATGGCTACACCTTC.

This chain joins TRBV5-1 and TRBJ1-2, with TRBD1 as a possible D gene (6 bases). The CDR3 runs to 16 residues. Between the trimmed V and J ends, which lost 3 bases and 1 base, there was a span of 16 bases. Looked up from germline, CDR1 is SGHRS and CDR2 is YFSETQ. In nucleotides, the CDR3 is TGCGCCAGCAGCTGGGGGCCGGACGCGGGTAACTATGGCTACACCTTC. Its protein is CASSWGPDAGNYGYTF.